Listed here is a single T cell receptor beta chain. The data are from a study of shared clonotypes between healthy human individuals. The wider study: Used for every donor were three CD4 naive, three CD4 memory, two CD8 naive and one CD8 memory plate.

Only CD45RO-negative cells positively selected for CCR7 counted as naive CD8 cells, so terminally differentiated effector memory CD45RA+ cells were excluded. The deep-level immunoSEQ assay was used. In replicate PCRs of sorted subsets, approximately 190 ng DNA, approximately 28,000 T cell genomes, was used. The data were produced by immunoSEQ multiplex PCR, yet TCRdb's version contains in-frame clones alone and is incomplete. Of under 850,000 clones listed, almost 95% were seen once; the top ten hold around 24%. This TCR was sampled from a young man in good health. The specimen was naive CD8+ T cells sorted from blood.

CDR3 sequence reads: CASSRTSYNEQFF. The CDR3, as DNA: TGTGCCAGCAGCCGCACCTCCTACAATGAGCAGTTCTTC. The chain couples TRBV5-4 to TRBJ2-1; D remains unclear. Germline V gene data show CDR1 as SGHNT and CDR2 as YYREEE (reference sequence). CDR3 length: 13 residues. V gave up 4 bases and J gave up 0 bases, with 5 bases separating them.